Listed below are T cell receptor beta chains from one sample, sequenced in a study of T-cell memory formation after mild COVID-19. TCRdb recomputed calls from the 5' RACE reads with MiXCR, one row per CDR3 protein. The sample comprises approximately 46,000 distinct CDR3 sequences, 6% to 8.5% of which are singletons, and 0.65% to 0.85% rests with the top ten. Sequenced sample: PBMCs or a T cell subset sorted from them (not recorded which). Source of these receptors: an adult who had mild COVID-19 (a few samples of this study predate the infection). Cell type and time point are not known. Both conserved end residues are part of each CDR3. A D gene is named only where the DNA matches it firmly. The listing skips clone size in some rows; elsewhere it reads once, few, many or a size class.

v_call	clone_size	j_call	d_call	cdr3_nt	cdr3_aa
TRBV5-1	many	TRBJ2-1	TRBD2	TGCGCCAGCAGCGTGGGCGGAACTAGCGGGGGGCATGAGCAGTTCTTC	CASSVGGTSGGHEQFF
TRBV6-4	many	TRBJ2-2	-	TGTGCCAGCAGACGCGCCGGAAACACCGGGGAGCTGTTTTTT	CASRRAGNTGELFF
TRBV30	-	TRBJ1-5	-	TGTGCCTGGAGTGTACGAGGGGGTGGCCAGCCCCAGCATTTT	CAWSVRGGGQPQHF
TRBV29-1	many	TRBJ2-1	-	TGCAGCGTTGAGCCAAGGGCCGGACCCCGGGGTGAGCAGTTCTTC	CSVEPRAGPRGEQFF
TRBV27	-	TRBJ1-5	-	TGTGCCAGCAGAGAGGGCAATCAGCCCCAGCATTTT	CASREGNQPQHF
TRBV20-1	many	TRBJ2-3	TRBD2	TGCAGTGCTAGCGGGAGGGTTCATGGCACAGATACGCAGTATTTT	CSASGRVHGTDTQYF
TRBV11-3	-	TRBJ2-3	TRBD1	TGTGCCAGCAGCCGGGACAGGGGACTCACAGATACGCAGTATTTT	CASSRDRGLTDTQYF
TRBV18	many	TRBJ1-3	-	TGTGCCAGCTCATTCGGAGGGGTGGATCCTGGAAACACCATATATTTT	CASSFGGVDPGNTIYF
TRBV6-5	many	TRBJ2-3	-	TGTGCCAGCAGTTTTTCGGGCCCAGCCACAGATACGCAGTATTTT	CASSFSGPATDTQYF
TRBV7-3	many	TRBJ2-1	TRBD2	TGTGCCAGCAGCCGTATAGCGGGAGCCTTGATTGAGCAGTTCTTC	CASSRIAGALIEQFF
TRBV4-2	many	TRBJ1-1	-	TGTGCCAGCAGCCAAGCGGACAGCATGAACACTGAAGCTTTCTTT	CASSQADSMNTEAFF
TRBV13	many	TRBJ2-7	-	TGTGCCAGCAGCTCGGAAGACAGAACCTACGAGCAGTACTTC	CASSSEDRTYEQYF
TRBV6-2/TRBV6-3	many	TRBJ2-2	-	TGTGCCAGCAGTTACGTACCCATTAACACCGGGGAGCTGTTTTTT	CASSYVPINTGELFF
TRBV11-2	-	TRBJ2-3	TRBD2	TGTGCCAGCAGCATTGGGACTAGCGGAAACACAGATACGCAGTATTTT	CASSIGTSGNTDTQYF
TRBV6-5	many	TRBJ2-2	TRBD2	TGTGCCAGCAGTTCCCCTGCATCGGGAGGGCCGAACACCGGGGAGCTGTTTTTT	CASSSPASGGPNTGELFF
TRBV24-1	many	TRBJ2-3	-	TGTGCCACCGGGATCCAGGGTGCGGATACGCAGTATTTT	CATGIQGADTQYF
TRBV27	-	TRBJ1-3	-	TGTGCCAGCCGCACTCTGAGTCCACCTGGAAACACCATATATTTT	CASRTLSPPGNTIYF
TRBV2	-	TRBJ1-1	-	TGTGCCAGCAGACGCGACAGATCTCCAGCTTTCTTT	CASRRDRSPAFF
TRBV4-1	few	TRBJ1-2	-	TGCGCCAGCAGCCAGGGGGCGAAAGCTAACTATGGCTACACCTTC	CASSQGAKANYGYTF
TRBV6-5	many	TRBJ1-5	-	TGTGCCAGCAGCAAAACAGGTCTAAGCAATCAGCCCCAGCATTTT	CASSKTGLSNQPQHF
TRBV11-2	-	TRBJ2-1	TRBD2	TGTGCCAGCAGCTTAGCTAGCGGGGGTGTGAATGAGCAGTTCTTC	CASSLASGGVNEQFF
TRBV5-1	-	TRBJ2-1	-	TGCGCCAGCAGCAGGGGGGGAGGGTCCTACAATGAGCAGTTCTTC	CASSRGGGSYNEQFF
TRBV24-1	many	TRBJ1-5	-	TGTGCCACCAGTCCCCAGGGCCCAAGCAATCAGCCCCAGCATTTT	CATSPQGPSNQPQHF
TRBV7-8	many	TRBJ2-2	TRBD1	TGTGCCAGCAGCTTAGGGGGACAGGGGTTTACCGGGGAGCTGTTTTTT	CASSLGGQGFTGELFF
TRBV12-3/TRBV12-4	many	TRBJ2-1	TRBD2	TGTGCCAGCAGCTTTAGCGGGTCCAACGATGAGCAGTTCTTC	CASSFSGSNDEQFF
TRBV6-5	few	TRBJ2-3	-	TGTGCCAGCAGCAAATCCGGACCGATTGCCGGCTCTAGCACAGATACGCAGTATTTT	CASSKSGPIAGSSTDTQYF
TRBV20-1	many	TRBJ2-3	TRBD1	TGCAGTGCTAGAGGGACAGGTGGAACAGATACGCAGTATTTT	CSARGTGGTDTQYF
TRBV2	once	TRBJ2-1	-	TGTGCCAGCACTGGCCAGAAATTCAATGAGCAGTTCTTC	CASTGQKFNEQFF
TRBV3-1	few	TRBJ1-1	-	TGTGCCAGCAGCCCGACTGGAGTGGGGGGCACTGAAGCTTTCTTT	CASSPTGVGGTEAFF
TRBV25-1	-	TRBJ1-2	TRBD1	TGTGCCAGCATGAGTGGTCGGGACAGGGTCACTGGCTACACCTTC	CASMSGRDRVTGYTF
TRBV24-1	many	TRBJ2-6	-	TGTGCCACCAGTGGCAGGATCGGCCTCTCTGGGGCCAACGTCCTGACTTTC	CATSGRIGLSGANVLTF
TRBV5-1	-	TRBJ1-3	-	TGCGCCAGCACCGTCGACGGAAGCTCTGGAAACACCATATATTTT	CASTVDGSSGNTIYF
TRBV7-2	many	TRBJ2-1	TRBD1	TGTGCCAGCTCCCGGGACAGGGGGCAATCGGGCTACAATGAGCAGTTCTTC	CASSRDRGQSGYNEQFF
TRBV7-2	few	TRBJ2-5	TRBD1	TGTGCCAGCAACGACAGGGTCGGGGAGACCCAGTACTTC	CASNDRVGETQYF
TRBV5-1	many	TRBJ2-5	TRBD2	TGCGCCAGCAGCCCGGGTGTTGTAGCGGGGGCCCAAGAGACCCAGTACTTC	CASSPGVVAGAQETQYF
TRBV4-2	-	TRBJ2-3	-	TGTGCCAGCAGCCAAGGACAAGGGATTAGCACAGATACGCAGTATTTT	CASSQGQGISTDTQYF
TRBV4-2	few	TRBJ2-1	-	TGTGCCAGCAGCCAAGACAGTCTAGCGTACAATGAGCAGTTCTTC	CASSQDSLAYNEQFF
TRBV12-3/TRBV12-4	many	TRBJ2-7	-	TGTGCCAGCAGTCCCTCCGGCGGGTACGAGCAGTACTTC	CASSPSGGYEQYF
TRBV9	few	TRBJ1-1	-	TGTGCCAGCAGCGTAGGGATTGGGGATGAAAGCACTGAAGCTTTCTTT	CASSVGIGDESTEAFF
TRBV7-2	many	TRBJ1-1	-	TGTGCCAGCAGCTTACATCAGAACACTGAAGCTTTCTTT	CASSLHQNTEAFF
TRBV5-1	many	TRBJ1-5	TRBD1	TGCGCCAGCAGCTTGGGGACAGGACACAATCAGCCCCAGCATTTT	CASSLGTGHNQPQHF
TRBV18	few	TRBJ1-1	-	TGTGCCAGCTCACCACCAATGAACACTGAAGCTTTCTTT	CASSPPMNTEAFF
TRBV7-2	many	TRBJ1-1	TRBD1	TGTGCCAGCAGCTCCGGACAGGGGTTTGAAGCTTTCTTT	CASSSGQGFEAFF
TRBV15	many	TRBJ2-1	TRBD2	TGTGCCACCAGCAGAAGTAGCGGGGGCACCTCCTCCTCCTACAATGAGCAGTTCTTC	CATSRSSGGTSSSYNEQFF
TRBV12-3/TRBV12-4	many	TRBJ1-1	-	TGTGCCATCCTAAAGGGGGGGGACACTGAAGCTTTCTTT	CAILKGGDTEAFF